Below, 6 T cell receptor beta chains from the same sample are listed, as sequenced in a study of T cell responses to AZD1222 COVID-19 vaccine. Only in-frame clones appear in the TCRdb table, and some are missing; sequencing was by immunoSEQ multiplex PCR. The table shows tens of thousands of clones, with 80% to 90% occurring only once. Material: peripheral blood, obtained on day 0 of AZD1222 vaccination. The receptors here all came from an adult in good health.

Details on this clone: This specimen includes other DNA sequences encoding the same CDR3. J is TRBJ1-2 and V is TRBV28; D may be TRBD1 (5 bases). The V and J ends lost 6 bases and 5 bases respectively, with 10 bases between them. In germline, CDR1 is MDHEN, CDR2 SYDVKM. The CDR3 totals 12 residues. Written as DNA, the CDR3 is TGTGCCAGCAGCCTGACAGCTTATGGCTACACCTTC. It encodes CASSLTAYGYTF.

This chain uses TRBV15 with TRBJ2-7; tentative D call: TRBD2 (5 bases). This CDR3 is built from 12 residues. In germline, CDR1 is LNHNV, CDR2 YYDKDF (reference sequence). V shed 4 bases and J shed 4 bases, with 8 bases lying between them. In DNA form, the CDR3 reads TGTGCCACCAGCAACGAGGGTTACGAGCAGTACTTC. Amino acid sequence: CATSNEGYEQYF.

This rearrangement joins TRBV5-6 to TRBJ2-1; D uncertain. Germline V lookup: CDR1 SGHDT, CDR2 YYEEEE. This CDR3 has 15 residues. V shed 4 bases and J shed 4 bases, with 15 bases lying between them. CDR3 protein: CASSPTRMPYNEQFF. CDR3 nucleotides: TGTGCCAGCAGCCCGACCCGGATGCCATACAATGAGCAGTTCTTC. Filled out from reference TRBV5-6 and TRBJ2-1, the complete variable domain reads DAGVTQSPTHLIKTRGQQVTLRCSPKSGHDTVSWYQQALGQGPQFIFQYYEEEERQRGNFPDRFSGHQFPNYSSELNVNALLLGDSALYLCASSPTRMPYNEQFFGPGTRLTVL.

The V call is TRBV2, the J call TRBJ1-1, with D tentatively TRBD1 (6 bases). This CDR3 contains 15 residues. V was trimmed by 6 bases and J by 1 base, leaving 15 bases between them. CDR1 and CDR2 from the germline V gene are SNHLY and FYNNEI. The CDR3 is CASSLLRGENTEAFF. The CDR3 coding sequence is TGTGCCAGCAGCTTGCTCAGGGGAGAGAACACTGAAGCTTTCTTT.

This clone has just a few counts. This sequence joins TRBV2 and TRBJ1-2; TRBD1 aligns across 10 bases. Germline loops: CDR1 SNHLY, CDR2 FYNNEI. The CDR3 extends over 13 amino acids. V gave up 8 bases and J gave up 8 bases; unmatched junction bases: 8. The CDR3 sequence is CASRQGALEGYTF. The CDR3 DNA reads TGTGCCAGCCGACAGGGGGCGCTTGAAGGCTACACCTTC.

CDR3 in DNA: TGTGCCAGCAGCTTGGTTAGCTCCTATAATTCACCCCTCCACTTT. Its translation: CASSLVSSYNSPLHF. The chain combines TRBV7-2 with TRBJ1-6; D not certain. Germline V CDR1 and CDR2: SGHTA, FQGNSA. V lost 3 bases, J lost 0 bases, and 6 bases lay in between. The CDR3 has 15 amino acids.